This T cell receptor beta chain was recovered during a study of shared clonotypes between healthy human individuals. Overall study results and limits: Only blood was sampled, and tissue TCR repertoires likely differ from blood ones.

As for this clone: Its antigen is currently unknown.

This table comes from immunoSEQ multiplex PCR, and its TCRdb copy is limited to in-frame clones, with some not included. This table has approximately 2,300,000 clones, about nine tenths appearing once. Germline V lookup: CDR1 SGHTA, CDR2 FQGTGA. The CDR3 sequence is 14 residues long. Trimming removed 5 bases from V and 0 bases from J, with 9 bases in between. The sequence was obtained from a man aged 18 to 29 in good health. Some clones in this sample may be carry-over from other donors' samples. Sequenced sample: naive CD4+ T cells from PBMCs. As to subset: CD45RA+ positively selected. The gene calls are TRBV7-3 and TRBJ2-3; the D is unclear. The chain's CDR3 is CASSLVSSTDTQYF. The CDR3 DNA follows: TGTGCCAGCAGCCTCGTGTCGAGCACAGATACGCAGTATTTT.